This T cell receptor beta chain came from a study of T cells in tuberculosis. Overall study findings and caveats: GMM-specific TCRs were nearer to active tuberculosis alpha repertoires, suggesting expansion.

This clone appeared a single time. As yet, its antigen is unknown. CDR1 and CDR2 (germline): LNHDA, SQIVND (reference sequence). The V and J ends lost 6 bases and 3 bases respectively, with 21 bases between them. The CDR3 consists of 17 residues. Specified time point: new active TB diagnosis, blood taken before or within 7 days of starting treatment. TCRdb's table, derived via immunoSEQ multiplex PCR, lists solely in-frame clones and lacks some. The repertoire holds under 35,000 clones, with roughly 94% as singletons. The chain employs TRBV19 and TRBJ1-3; a weak D match, TRBD1 (5 bases). The material sequenced was PBMCs, taken at tuberculosis diagnosis. This clonotype originated in an adult with tuberculosis. Some clones in this sample may be carry-over from other donors' samples. In DNA form, the CDR3 reads TGTGCCAGTAGCCATACCGTCGGGGGGGTCGGTGGAAACACCATATATTTT. Amino acids: CASSHTVGGVGGNTIYF.